Below, 10 T cell receptor beta chains from the same sample are listed, as sequenced in a study of blood T cell repertoires in COVID-19. Sequencing used immunoSEQ multiplex PCR; TCRdb keeps in-frame clones, though not all of them. This sample carries roughly 180,000 clones, roughly 79% of them seen once, and the ten largest clones take approximately 9.9%. The sample comprised peripheral blood. These receptors were obtained from a woman aged 40 to 55 with COVID-19, enrolled during active disease.

V and J are TRBV4-2 and TRBJ2-1, with no clear D. The V end lost 6 bases, the J end lost 10 bases, and 19 bases lay between the germline ends. The CDR3 is made up of 14 amino acids. Germline CDR1 and CDR2: LGHNA and YNFKEQ. The chain's CDR3 is CASRGEARGPEQFF. CDR3 DNA sequence: TGTGCCAGCAGAGGCGAGGCGCGCGGTCCAGAGCAGTTCTTC.

This chain links TRBV23-1 with TRBJ2-7, with 9 bases aligning to TRBD1. TRBV23-1 is classed as an ORF, of uncertain function. V trimming: 2 bases; J trimming: 7 bases; junction bases outside the gene matches: 6. The length of the CDR3 is 14 residues. CDR3 bases: TGCGCCAGCAGTCAAGGACAGGGGAAGCGAGAGCAGTACGTC. Translated, it gives CASSQGQGKREQYV.

V and J are TRBV30 and TRBJ1-1, with 11 positions matching TRBD1. The CDR3 has 13 residues. Germline loops: CDR1 GTSNPN, CDR2 SVGIG (reference sequence). With V trimmed by 5 bases and J by 5 bases, 4 bases remained unmatched. The CDR3 here is CAWGGTGGTEAFF. Here the CDR3 DNA reads TGTGCCTGGGGAGGGACAGGGGGAACTGAAGCTTTCTTT.

The V and J genes are TRBV10-1 and TRBJ2-3; 10 positions agree with TRBD2. This CDR3 spans 15 amino acids. Germline V gene sequence: CDR1 WNHNN, CDR2 SYGVQD (reference sequence). Germline trimming cut 10 bases from V and 1 base from J; bases unmatched to any gene: 8. CDR3 nucleotides: TGCGCCACCTCAACCGGGACTAGCGGCACAGATACGCAGTATTTT. This codes for CATSTGTSGTDTQYF.

The rearrangement uses TRBV7-8 and TRBJ2-7, with D possibly matching TRBD1 (6 bases). The CDR3 is 16 amino acids. Germline values: CDR1 SGHVS, CDR2 FQNEAQ. Trimming stripped 4 bases from V and 8 bases from J, with 24 bases between. CDR3 nucleotides: TGTGCCAGCAGCTATTCAGGGGACCCCTCGGGCATTAAGCAGTACTTC. The encoded protein is CASSYSGDPSGIKQYF.

The chain joins TRBV7-2 to TRBJ1-2, with 7 bases identical to TRBD1. The junction had 7 bases not matched to a gene; V was cut back by 2 bases and J by 4 bases. This CDR3 comprises 15 residues. CDR1 and CDR2 from the germline V gene are SGHTA and FQGNSA. The CDR3 here is CASSLLVGTAYGYTF. As DNA, the CDR3 is TGTGCCAGCAGCTTATTAGTTGGGACAGCCTATGGCTACACCTTC.

The V call is TRBV7-9, the J call TRBJ1-1; D gene unclear. Germline V lookup: CDR1 SEHNR, CDR2 FQNEAQ (reference sequence). The V gene lost 4 bases and the J gene lost 7 bases, with 10 bases spanning the gap. The length of the CDR3 is 12 residues. Here the CDR3 reads CASSYYRFEAFF. The CDR3 DNA follows: TGTGCCAGCAGCTATTACAGATTTGAAGCTTTCTTT.

This clone was observed a handful of times. The rearrangement joins TRBV7-9 to TRBJ1-6; a weak D match, TRBD1 (6 bases). Germline V lookup: CDR1 SEHNR, CDR2 FQNEAQ (reference sequence). The CDR3 consists of 15 residues. The ends were cut back, 5 bases at V and 6 bases at J, with 14 bases in the middle. For the CDR3, the DNA is TGTGCCAGCAGCGCGGACAGTTTGTTTAATTCACCCCTCCACTTT. Translated: CASSADSLFNSPLHF.

The chain couples TRBV24-1 to TRBJ2-2; D possibly corresponds to TRBD1 (6 bases). The CDR3 spans 15 residues. The V gene's germline CDR1 is KGHDR and CDR2 SFDVKD. Deletions cut 3 bases from V and 5 bases from J, with 12 bases between. The chain's CDR3 is CATSDPRQATGELFF. CDR3 nucleotides: TGTGCCACCAGTGATCCCCGACAGGCAACCGGGGAGCTGTTTTTT.

This clone has ten or more counts. The chain employs TRBV2 and TRBJ2-7; D is possibly TRBD1 (6 bases). Trimming pared 2 bases from V and 6 bases from J, leaving 11 bases between. The CDR3 consists of 13 residues. Per germline, CDR1 SNHLY and CDR2 FYNNEI. CDR3 coding DNA: TGTGCCAGCAGTGAACCTACAGGGACCGAGCAGTACTTC. This encodes CASSEPTGTEQYF.